The next 2 T cell receptor beta chains were all read from a single sample in a study of identical twins. From the 5' RACE reads, TCRdb called clonotypes with MiXCR, one entry per CDR3 protein. Here the sample spans around 1.7 million distinct CDR3 sequences, less than 35% being singletons. Sequencing used cord blood. Receptors originate from a newborn girl in good health.

This chain connects TRBV29-1 to TRBJ2-5; 7 bases map to TRBD2. There are 15 residues in the CDR3. V was clipped by 5 bases and J by 6 bases; unmatched bases: 15. The germline gives CDR1 SQVTM, CDR2 ANQGSEA. The CDR3 region is CSVISGWEGPKTQYF. The CDR3 coding sequence is TGCAGCGTTATTAGCGGGTGGGAGGGCCCCAAGACCCAGTACTTC.

This clonotype appeared a few times. The chain recombines TRBV5-1 with TRBJ2-5; 8 bases line up with TRBD1. Trimming cost V 0 bases and J 0 bases; bases outside gene matches: 4. Germline V gives CDR1 SGHRS, CDR2 YFSETQ. This CDR3 is built from 16 residues. The CDR3 spells CASSLEGQAYQETQYF. DNA of the CDR3: TGCGCCAGCAGCTTGGAGGGACAGGCGTACCAAGAGACCCAGTACTTC.